The clone carrying this TCR beta chain showed up many times. J lost 0 bases, V lost 1 base, and 6 bases had no gene match. The CDR3 loop spans 17 amino acids. Germline CDR1 is LGHNA and CDR2 is YSLEER. This sample stems from a study of neurological immune-mediated disorders. TCRdb fed the 5' RACE reads into MiXCR, producing one record per CDR3 protein. The sample contains some 48,000 distinct CDR3 sequences, approximately 10% of which appear only once. V usage is TRBV4-3 and J usage is TRBJ2-1; 7 nucleotides agree with TRBD1. This sequence originates from a woman aged 40 to 50 with HTLV-1-associated myelopathy (HAM/TSP). What was sequenced was PBMCs. The DNA for the CDR3 is TGCGCCAGCAGCCAAGGAGGGGGCTTTTACTCCTACAATGAGCAGTTCTTC. As protein: CASSQGGGFYSYNEQFF.